This TCR beta chain stems from a study of cytomegalovirus exposure and HLA in healthy donors. Study findings and constraints: Most TCR sequences were rare, but some public TCRs occurred in many donors. In the roughly 120 validation repertoires, a later analysis found that first-cohort TCR clusters tended to co-occur.

Comment on this clone: What it recognizes is unknown.

V lost 4 bases and J 6 bases, leaving 18 bases between the germline ends. The CDR3 runs 15 residues. Germline assignment: CDR1 SGHAT and CDR2 FQNNGV. Assay: immunoSEQ multiplex PCR; the TCRdb copy retains only in-frame clones and omits some. This table holds fewer than 400,000 clones, 80% to 90% found once. V gene TRBV11-2 combines with J gene TRBJ1-1, with D uncertain. The source is a woman aged 18-29 years in good health and CMV-seronegative. Sequencing was performed on PBMCs. The CDR3 nucleotides read TGTGCCAGCAGCTCTACTCCAGGAGGGTCGCCTGAAGCTTTCTTT. Translated: CASSSTPGGSPEAFF.